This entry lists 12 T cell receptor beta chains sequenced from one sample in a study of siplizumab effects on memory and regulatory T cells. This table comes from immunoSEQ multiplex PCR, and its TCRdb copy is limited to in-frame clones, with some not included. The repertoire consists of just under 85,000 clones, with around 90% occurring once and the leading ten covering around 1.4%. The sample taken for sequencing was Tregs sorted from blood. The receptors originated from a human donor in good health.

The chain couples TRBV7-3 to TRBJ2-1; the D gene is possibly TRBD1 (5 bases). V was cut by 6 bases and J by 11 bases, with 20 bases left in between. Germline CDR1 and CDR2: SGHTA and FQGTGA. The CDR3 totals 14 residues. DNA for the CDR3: TGTGCCAGCAGGTCATCAACCTGGGGCGGCAAGCAGTTCTTC. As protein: CASRSSTWGGKQFF.

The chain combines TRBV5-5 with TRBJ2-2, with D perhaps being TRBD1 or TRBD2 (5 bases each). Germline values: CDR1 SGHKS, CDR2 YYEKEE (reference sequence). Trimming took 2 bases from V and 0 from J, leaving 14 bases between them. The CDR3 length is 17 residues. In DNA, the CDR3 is TGTGCCAGCAGCTTCATTCTGGGGGACGCGAACACCGGGGAGCTGTTTTTT. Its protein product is CASSFILGDANTGELFF. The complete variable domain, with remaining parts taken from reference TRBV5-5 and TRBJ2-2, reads DAGVTQSPTHLIKTRGQQVTLRCSPISGHKSVSWYQQVLGQGPQFIFQYYEKEERGRGNFPDRFSARQFPNYSSELNVNALLLGDSALYLCASSFILGDANTGELFFGEGSRLTVL.

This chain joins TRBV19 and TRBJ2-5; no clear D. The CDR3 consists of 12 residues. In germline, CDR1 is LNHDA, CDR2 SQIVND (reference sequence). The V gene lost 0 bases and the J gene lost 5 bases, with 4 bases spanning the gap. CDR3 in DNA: TGTGCCAGTAGTATAGATGGGGAGACCCAGTACTTC. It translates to CASSIDGETQYF.

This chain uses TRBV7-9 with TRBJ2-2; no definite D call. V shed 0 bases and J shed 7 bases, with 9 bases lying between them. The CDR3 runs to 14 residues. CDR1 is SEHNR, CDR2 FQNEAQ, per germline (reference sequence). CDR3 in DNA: TGTGCCAGCAGCTTAGCGATAGAGGTCGGGGAGCTGTTTTTT. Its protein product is CASSLAIEVGELFF.

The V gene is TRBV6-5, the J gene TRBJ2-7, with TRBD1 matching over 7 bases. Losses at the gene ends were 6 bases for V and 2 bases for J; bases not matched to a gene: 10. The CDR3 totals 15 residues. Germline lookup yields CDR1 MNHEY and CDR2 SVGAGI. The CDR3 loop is CASSQYRGWPYEQYF. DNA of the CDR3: TGTGCCAGCAGCCAGTACAGGGGATGGCCCTACGAGCAGTACTTC.

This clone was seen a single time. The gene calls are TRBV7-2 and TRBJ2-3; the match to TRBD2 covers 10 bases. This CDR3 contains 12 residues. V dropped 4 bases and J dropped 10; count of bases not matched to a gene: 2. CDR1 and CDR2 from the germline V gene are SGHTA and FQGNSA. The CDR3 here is CASSSGLAAQYF. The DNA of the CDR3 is TGTGCCAGCAGCTCCGGACTAGCGGCGCAGTATTTT.

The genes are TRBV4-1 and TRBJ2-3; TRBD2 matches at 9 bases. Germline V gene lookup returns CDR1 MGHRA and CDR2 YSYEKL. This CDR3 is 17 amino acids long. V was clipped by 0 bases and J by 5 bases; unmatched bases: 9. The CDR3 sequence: CASSQDVAGGLGDTQYF. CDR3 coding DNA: TGCGCCAGCAGCCAAGATGTGGCGGGGGGGCTAGGAGATACGCAGTATTTT.

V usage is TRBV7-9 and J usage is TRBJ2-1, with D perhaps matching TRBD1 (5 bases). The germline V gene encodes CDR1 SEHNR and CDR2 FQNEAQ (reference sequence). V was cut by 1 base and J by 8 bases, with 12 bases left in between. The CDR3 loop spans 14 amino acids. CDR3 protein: CASSLDRQGDEQFF. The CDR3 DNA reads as TGTGCCAGCAGCTTAGATCGGCAGGGCGATGAGCAGTTCTTC.

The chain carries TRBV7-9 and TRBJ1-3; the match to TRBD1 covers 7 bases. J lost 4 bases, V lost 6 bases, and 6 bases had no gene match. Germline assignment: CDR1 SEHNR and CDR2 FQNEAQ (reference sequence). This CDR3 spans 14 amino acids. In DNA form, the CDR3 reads TGTGCCAGCAGAACAGGGGATGTGGGAAACACCATATATTTT. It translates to CASRTGDVGNTIYF.

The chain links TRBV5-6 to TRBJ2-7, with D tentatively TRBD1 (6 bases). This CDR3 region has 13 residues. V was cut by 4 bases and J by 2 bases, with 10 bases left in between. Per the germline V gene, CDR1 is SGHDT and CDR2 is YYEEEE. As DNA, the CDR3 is TGTGCCAGCAGCATTGCAGGGGCCTACGAGCAGTACTTC. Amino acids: CASSIAGAYEQYF.

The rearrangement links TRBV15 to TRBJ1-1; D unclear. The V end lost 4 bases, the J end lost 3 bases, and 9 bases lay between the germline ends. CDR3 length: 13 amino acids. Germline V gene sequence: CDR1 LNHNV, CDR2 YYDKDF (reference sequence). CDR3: CATSISVDTEAFF. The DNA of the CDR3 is TGTGCCACCAGCATATCTGTGGACACTGAAGCTTTCTTT. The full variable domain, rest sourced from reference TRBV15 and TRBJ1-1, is DAMVIQNPRYQVTQFGKPVTLSCSQTLNHNVMYWYQQKSSQAPKLLFHYYDKDFNNEADTPDNFQSRRPNTSFCFLDIRSPGLGDTAMYLCATSISVDTEAFFGQGTRLTVV.

DNA of the CDR3: TGTGCCAGCAGTTTGTACGCCAACACTGAAGCTTTCTTT. Amino acids: CASSLYANTEAFF. This sequence joins TRBV27 and TRBJ1-1, with D uncertain. V lost 3 bases, J lost 2 bases, and 7 bases lay in between. This CDR3 is built from 13 residues. Germline CDR1 is MNHEY and CDR2 is SMNVEV (reference sequence).